The rows below give T cell receptor beta chains drawn from one sample of a study of technical replicates of blood from a handful of donors. The repertoire was sequenced with immunoSEQ multiplex PCR; TCRdb's copy has only in-frame clones and lacks some. The sample includes around 80,000 clones, 98% of them seen just once. The sequencing sample was made of T cells isolated from PBMCs. The origin of the receptors is a human donor in good health. The CDR3 runs from the conserved cysteine through the conserved F or W. The D gene is left open where the match is weak. The size field is filled for only some rows; it gives once, few, many or a size class.

j_call | v_call | clone_size | d_call | cdr3_aa | cdr3_nt
TRBJ2-6 | TRBV19 | - | TRBD2 | CASSVAGVSGANVLTF | TGTGCCAGTAGTGTGGCGGGGGTCTCTGGGGCCAACGTCCTGACTTTC
TRBJ1-1 | TRBV5-4 | few | TRBD1 | CASSPIPGQENTEAFF | TGTGCCAGCAGCCCAATACCGGGACAGGAGAACACTGAAGCTTTCTTT
TRBJ1-2 | TRBV9 | - | - | CASSVDIANNYGYTF | TGTGCCAGCAGCGTAGACATAGCGAATAACTATGGCTACACCTTC
TRBJ1-1 | TRBV10-1 | - | - | CASSAGATEAFF | TGCGCCAGCAGTGCAGGGGCCACTGAAGCTTTCTTT
TRBJ1-2 | TRBV28 | - | - | CASVSHGNYGYTF | TGTGCCAGCGTTTCCCACGGTAACTATGGCTACACCTTC
TRBJ2-1 | TRBV5-4 | - | - | CASRLWGGDNEQFF | TGTGCCAGCAGATTGTGGGGCGGAGACAATGAGCAGTTCTTC
TRBJ2-7 | TRBV29-1 | - | TRBD1 | CSVETLRQGSSSYEQYF | TGCAGCGTTGAGACCTTGAGACAGGGCTCGAGCTCCTACGAGCAGTACTTC
TRBJ2-3 | TRBV4-1 | - | TRBD2 | CASSPGGRSGSAGKGTDTQYF | TGCGCCAGCAGCCCTGGAGGAAGGAGCGGGAGTGCGGGTAAGGGCACAGATACGCAGTATTTT
TRBJ1-2 | TRBV28 | - | - | CASSLIGARGTHNYGYTF | TGTGCCAGCAGTTTAATAGGTGCCAGGGGAACCCATAACTATGGCTACACCTTC
TRBJ2-1 | TRBV2 | - | TRBD2 | CASSEGTSGYNEQFF | TGTGCCAGCAGTGAGGGGACTAGCGGATACAATGAGCAGTTCTTC
TRBJ1-1 | TRBV5-6 | - | - | CASRQGGTEAFF | TGTGCCAGCAGGCAGGGTGGAACTGAAGCTTTCTTT
TRBJ2-1 | TRBV6-1 | - | - | CASSPSSSPNEQFF | TGTGCCAGCAGCCCTTCGAGCTCGCCGAATGAGCAGTTCTTC
TRBJ2-7 | TRBV6-1 | - | - | CASSEALLLPYEQYF | TGTGCCAGCAGTGAAGCTCTACTACTGCCCTACGAGCAGTACTTC
TRBJ1-2 | TRBV10-3 | - | TRBD1 | CAISAGQLLYGYTF | TGTGCCATCAGTGCGGGACAGCTGCTCTATGGCTACACCTTC
TRBJ1-1 | TRBV28 | - | - | CASSFGEVTEAFF | TGTGCCAGCAGTTTTGGGGAGGTAACTGAAGCTTTCTTT
TRBJ1-4 | TRBV27 | - | - | CASSLWADSTNEKLFF | TGTGCCAGCAGTTTGTGGGCTGACAGCACTAATGAAAAACTGTTTTTT
TRBJ1-1 | TRBV6-1 | - | - | CASSEGPVMNTEAFF | TGTGCCAGCAGTGAAGGTCCGGTCATGAACACTGAAGCTTTCTTT
TRBJ1-4 | TRBV27 | - | - | CASSLSVGRDGKLFF | TGTGCCAGCAGTTTATCGGTTGGGAGGGATGGAAAACTGTTTTTT
TRBJ1-4 | TRBV5-5 | - | TRBD1 | CASSSNRGRGEKLFF | TGTGCCAGCAGCTCAAACAGGGGGCGCGGGGAAAAACTGTTTTTT
TRBJ2-7 | TRBV11-2 | - | TRBD1 | CASSFNGQGLYEQYF | TGTGCCAGCAGCTTTAATGGACAGGGCCTCTACGAGCAGTACTTC
TRBJ2-2 | TRBV7-2 | - | - | CASSPWGAGELFF | TGTGCCAGCAGCCCGTGGGGGGCCGGGGAGCTGTTTTTT
TRBJ1-3 | TRBV30 | - | - | CAWTPWEGALNTIYF | TGTGCCTGGACCCCGTGGGAGGGAGCGTTAAACACCATATATTTT
TRBJ1-5 | TRBV2 | - | TRBD1 | CASSDSGQGNQPQHF | TGTGCCAGCAGTGATTCGGGACAGGGCAATCAGCCCCAGCATTTT
TRBJ1-2 | TRBV28 | once | - | CASSPVGAGYGYTF | TGTGCCAGCTCACCGGTGGGGGCAGGGTATGGCTACACCTTC
TRBJ2-1 | TRBV6-4 | - | - | CASSVPAGLRNEQFF | TGTGCCAGCAGTGTCCCCGCGGGGCTGCGCAATGAGCAGTTCTTC
TRBJ1-1 | TRBV11-2 | - | TRBD1 | CASSLVTGQGSAEAFF | TGTGCCAGCAGCTTAGTGACCGGACAGGGATCCGCTGAAGCTTTCTTT
TRBJ2-3 | TRBV6-1 | once | - | CASRERADTQYF | TGTGCCAGCAGAGAGAGGGCAGATACGCAGTATTTT
TRBJ2-1 | TRBV9 | - | - | CASSVGVGRGYNEQFF | TGTGCCAGCAGCGTAGGTGTCGGCAGGGGCTACAATGAGCAGTTCTTC
TRBJ2-7 | TRBV2 | - | TRBD1 | CASIRDREYEQYF | TGTGCCAGCATTAGGGACAGGGAGTACGAGCAGTACTTC
TRBJ1-5 | TRBV6-1 | - | TRBD1 | CASTGTGQAQPQHF | TGTGCCAGCACCGGGACAGGGCAGGCTCAGCCCCAGCATTTT
TRBJ1-1 | TRBV4-1 | - | - | CASSQGFSQGHEAFF | TGCGCCAGCAGCCAAGGGTTCTCACAGGGCCATGAAGCTTTCTTT
TRBJ2-5 | TRBV21-1 | - | - | CASIPDKGGRETQYF | TGTGCCAGCATCCCGGACAAGGGGGGGCGGGAGACCCAGTACTTC
TRBJ1-4 | TRBV7-9 | - | - | CASTLRVQNEKLFF | TGTGCCAGCACCCTCAGGGTACAGAATGAAAAACTGTTTTTT
TRBJ2-1 | TRBV12-5 | - | TRBD2 | CASGLVVAESGSSYNEQFF | TGTGCTAGTGGTTTGGTGGTGGCCGAGAGCGGGAGCTCCTACAATGAGCAGTTCTTC
TRBJ2-7 | TRBV27 | - | - | CASSRPKHRFSYEQYF | TGTGCCAGCAGTCGCCCGAAGCATCGATTCTCCTACGAGCAGTACTTC
TRBJ1-2 | TRBV4-1 | - | TRBD1 | CASSYPPPEDRGPPNYGYTF | TGCGCCAGCAGCTACCCGCCACCGGAGGACAGGGGACCGCCTAACTATGGCTACACCTTC
TRBJ1-4 | TRBV4-1 | - | TRBD1 | CASSPGQGWEKLFF | TGCGCCAGCAGCCCCGGACAGGGGTGGGAAAAACTGTTTTTT
TRBJ1-1 | TRBV7-6 | - | - | CASSMLGEDTEAFF | TGTGCCAGCAGCATGTTGGGGGAGGACACTGAAGCTTTCTTT
TRBJ1-4 | TRBV7-9 | - | - | CASSPVSGLTNEKLFF | TGTGCCAGCAGCCCCGTCTCAGGCCTAACTAATGAAAAACTGTTTTTT
TRBJ2-3 | TRBV2 | - | - | CASSEASPTWDTQYF | TGTGCCAGCAGTGAAGCGTCCCCAACATGGGATACGCAGTATTTT
TRBJ1-2 | TRBV9 | - | TRBD1 | CASSVRLETGGRNGYTF | TGTGCCAGCAGCGTAAGATTGGAGACAGGGGGCCGGAATGGCTACACCTTC